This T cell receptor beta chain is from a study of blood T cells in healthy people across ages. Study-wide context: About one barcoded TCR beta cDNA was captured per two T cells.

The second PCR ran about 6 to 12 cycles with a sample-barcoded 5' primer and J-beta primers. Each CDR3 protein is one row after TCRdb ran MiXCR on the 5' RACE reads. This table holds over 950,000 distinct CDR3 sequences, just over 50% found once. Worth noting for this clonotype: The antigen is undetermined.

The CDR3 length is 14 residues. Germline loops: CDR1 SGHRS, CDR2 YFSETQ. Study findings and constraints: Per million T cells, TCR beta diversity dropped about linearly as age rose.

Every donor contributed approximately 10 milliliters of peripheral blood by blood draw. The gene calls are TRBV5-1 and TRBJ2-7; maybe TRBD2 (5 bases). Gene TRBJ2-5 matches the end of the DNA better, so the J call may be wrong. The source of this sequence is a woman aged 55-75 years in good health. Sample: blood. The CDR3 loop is CASKEVLGEETQYF. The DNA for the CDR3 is TGCGCCAGCAAAGAAGTCCTCGGGGAAGAGACCCAGTACTTC.